What follows is one TCR beta chain and its context. The PCR had 60 Vbeta and 13 Jbeta primers. This table comes from immunoSEQ multiplex PCR, and its TCRdb copy is limited to in-frame clones, with some not included. Of roughly 220,000 clones in the sample, roughly 68% were seen once. This sample stems from a study of cytomegalovirus exposure and HLA in healthy donors. The trim removed 3 bases at V and 7 bases at J, leaving 8 bases unmatched. Germline CDR1 SGHNT, CDR2 YYREEE (reference sequence). This CDR3 contains 16 residues. This clonotype originated in a man aged 35 to 55 in good health and CMV-seropositive. The specimen was PBMCs. This rearrangement joins TRBV5-4 to TRBJ2-1; 12 bases fit TRBD2. This CDR3 reads CASSSFTSGGWNEQFF. CDR3 nucleotide sequence: TGTGCCAGCAGCTCCTTCACTAGCGGGGGGTGGAATGAGCAGTTCTTC.